A single sample is the source of the 28 T cell receptor beta chains below, sequenced in a study of siplizumab effects on memory and regulatory T cells. Sequenced by immunoSEQ multiplex PCR; TCRdb stores in-frame clones only, minus some. The sample gives tens of thousands of clones, approximately 96% of which show up once; more than 0.075% is in the top ten. The sequenced sample consisted of naive CD8+ T cells sorted from blood. The origin of the receptors is a human donor in good health.

J is TRBJ2-3 and V is TRBV10-1; D unresolved. Per germline, CDR1 WNHNN and CDR2 SYGVQD (reference sequence). V gave up 4 bases and J gave up 2 bases, with 7 bases separating them. The CDR3 totals 13 residues. The CDR3 DNA sequence: TGCGCCAGCAGTGGAGCTCCCACAGATACGCAGTATTTT. This translates into CASSGAPTDTQYF.

The genes are TRBV27 and TRBJ2-7, with unresolved D. Germline V gene sequence: CDR1 MNHEY, CDR2 SMNVEV (reference sequence). Between the trimmed V and J ends, which lost 6 bases and 2 bases, there was a span of 5 bases. This CDR3 has 11 amino acids. The CDR3 DNA follows: TGTGCCAGCAGCGACACCTACGAGCAGTACTTC. This translates into CASSDTYEQYF.

The chain couples TRBV27 to TRBJ1-1; TRBD1 agrees at 7 bases. Losses at the gene ends were 8 bases for V and 0 bases for J; bases not matched to a gene: 6. The CDR3 has 14 amino acids. Germline V CDR1 and CDR2: MNHEY, SMNVEV (reference sequence). CDR3 sequence: CASGSTGLNTEAFF. As DNA, the CDR3 is TGTGCCAGCGGCTCGACAGGGTTGAACACTGAAGCTTTCTTT.

The chain uses TRBV5-5 and TRBJ1-1; TRBD1 aligns across 7 bases. Germline values: CDR1 SGHKS, CDR2 YYEKEE (reference sequence). The trim removed 3 bases at V and 4 bases at J, leaving 9 bases unmatched. The CDR3 covers 15 residues. The CDR3 region has the DNA TGTGCCAGCAGCTCCTCCGGGACAGTACTCACTGAAGCTTTCTTT. This encodes CASSSSGTVLTEAFF.

The rearrangement uses TRBV28 and TRBJ1-6; no firm D call. Trimming pared 6 bases from V and 0 bases from J, leaving 6 bases between. The germline V gene has CDR1 MDHEN and CDR2 SYDVKM. The CDR3 totals 14 residues. In DNA, the CDR3 is TGTGCCAGCAGACCGACCTCCTATAATTCACCCCTCCACTTT. It codes for CASRPTSYNSPLHF.

The CDR3 reads CARSLSRGRPGELFF. CDR3 in DNA: TGTGCCAGAAGCTTATCCAGGGGGCGCCCCGGGGAGCTGTTTTTT. This chain uses TRBV5-3 with TRBJ2-2; 8 nucleotides agree with TRBD1. TRBV5-3 is annotated as an ORF whose role is uncertain. V trimming: 2 bases; J trimming: 6 bases; junction bases outside the gene matches: 6. This CDR3 is built from 15 residues.

Only one count was recorded for this clone. This sequence joins TRBV7-9 and TRBJ1-6; no definite D call. CDR1 and CDR2 from the germline V gene are SEHNR and FQNEAQ (reference sequence). Between the trimmed V and J ends, which lost 4 bases and 0 bases, there was a span of 7 bases. This CDR3 region has 15 residues. The CDR3 reads CASSSASSYNSPLHF. The CDR3 coding sequence is TGTGCCAGCAGCTCAGCGAGCTCCTATAATTCACCCCTCCACTTT. Using reference TRBV7-9 and TRBJ1-6 for the parts outside the CDR3, the full variable domain is DTGVSQNPRHKITKRGQNVTFRCDPISEHNRLYWYRQTLGQGPEFLTYFQNEAQLEKSRLLSDRFSAERPKGSFSTLEIQRTEQGDSAMYLCASSSASSYNSPLHFGNGTRLTVT.

V gene TRBV5-1 combines with J gene TRBJ2-1, with 7 nucleotides matching TRBD1. The V segment lost 0 bases and the J segment 5 bases; nucleotides outside the gene matches: 5. This CDR3 has 15 residues. From germline, CDR1 is SGHRS and CDR2 YFSETQ. The CDR3 protein is CASSLGGGRDNEQFF. For the CDR3, the DNA is TGCGCCAGCAGCTTGGGAGGGGGCAGAGACAATGAGCAGTTCTTC.

This rearrangement joins TRBV7-9 to TRBJ2-1; D is perhaps TRBD1 (6 bases). Germline-derived CDR1 and CDR2 are SEHNR and FQNEAQ (reference sequence). CDR3 length equals 13 residues. The V end was cut by 2 bases, the J end by 8 bases, with 10 bases between. As DNA, the CDR3 is TGTGCCAGCAGCTTACAAGGGGGTGATGAGCAGTTCTTC. Its translation: CASSLQGGDEQFF.

The chain uses TRBV19 and TRBJ1-1; 7 bases agree with TRBD1. This CDR3 contains 15 residues. Trimming removed 9 bases from V and 3 bases from J; junction bases left unmatched: 13. Germline CDR1 and CDR2: LNHDA and SQIVND (reference sequence). The chain's CDR3 is CASRDREVLYTEAFF. As DNA, the CDR3 is TGTGCCAGCAGAGACAGGGAAGTTTTGTACACTGAAGCTTTCTTT.

This rearrangement joins TRBV5-6 to TRBJ2-3, with 12 bases that match TRBD2. The V and J ends lost 3 bases and 8 bases, in that order; junction bases with no gene match: 10. Germline V gene sequence: CDR1 SGHDT, CDR2 YYEEEE. The CDR3 covers 16 residues. Here the CDR3 reads CASSSLTSGSLGTQYF. The CDR3 coding sequence is TGTGCCAGCAGCTCATTGACTAGCGGGAGCCTAGGTACGCAGTATTTT.

This clone was counted a single time. The chain has TRBV9 and TRBJ2-7; the D gene could be TRBD1 or TRBD2 (5 bases each). The germline CDR1 and CDR2 sequences are SGDLS and YYNGEE. The CDR3 extends over 15 amino acids. V was shortened by 3 bases and J by 3 bases, with 16 bases between the two germline ends. The CDR3 loop reads CASSELPGPGYEQYF. CDR3 sequence (DNA): TGTGCCAGCAGCGAGCTACCGGGACCGGGCTACGAGCAGTACTTC.

The genes are TRBV4-3 and TRBJ2-6; D is tentatively TRBD1 or TRBD2 (5 bases each). The V gene lost 0 bases and the J gene lost 3 bases, with 12 bases spanning the gap. CDR3 length: 17 residues. Germline CDR1 reads LGHNA; CDR2 reads YSLEER. The chain's CDR3 is CASSQDRSGLGANVLTF. DNA for the CDR3: TGCGCCAGCAGCCAAGATCGATCGGGGCTTGGGGCCAACGTCCTGACTTTC.

The V call is TRBV6-6, the J call TRBJ2-1, with TRBD2 identical over 8 bases. After removal of 2 bases from V and 1 base from J, the junction contained 4 bases not matched to a gene. The CDR3 loop spans 16 amino acids. Looked up from germline, CDR1 is MNHNY and CDR2 is SVGAGI (reference sequence). The CDR3, as DNA: TGTGCCAGCAGTTACGGCGGGGGGCTTTCCTACAATGAGCAGTTCTTC. Encoded protein: CASSYGGGLSYNEQFF.

This clone has only one observation. The chain carries TRBV27 and TRBJ1-5; D unclear. The CDR3 is 12 amino acids. From germline, CDR1 is MNHEY and CDR2 SMNVEV (reference sequence). V was pared by 3 bases and J by 3 bases, with 3 bases between. CDR3 coding DNA: TGTGCCAGCAGTTTCCCCAATCAGCCCCAGCATTTT. Protein product: CASSFPNQPQHF.

The table lists this clone with a count of one. The V gene is TRBV5-6, the J gene TRBJ1-6; D is perhaps TRBD1 (5 bases). The CDR3 consists of 18 residues. V lost 4 bases to trimming and J lost 8 bases, with 25 bases between them. Germline values: CDR1 SGHDT, CDR2 YYEEEE. In DNA form, the CDR3 reads TGTGCCAGCAGCCCGGGTCGTCAGGGTATAGTCGATGATTCACCCCTCCACTTT. Encoded protein: CASSPGRQGIVDDSPLHF.

This chain links TRBV12-5 with TRBJ1-5; D uncertain. The CDR3 runs to 14 residues. Germline-derived CDR1 and CDR2 are LGHNT and FRNRAP. Trimming stripped 2 bases from V and 5 bases from J, with 10 bases between. This chain's CDR3 is CASGLPSYDQPQHF. DNA of the CDR3: TGTGCTAGTGGTTTGCCCTCATACGATCAGCCCCAGCATTTT.

This chain connects TRBV9 to TRBJ1-4; 9 bases fit TRBD1. Trimming took 3 bases from V and 6 from J; bases not matched to a gene: 3. Germline V CDR1 and CDR2: SGDLS, YYNGEE. This CDR3 has 14 amino acids. The CDR3 region is CASSERTGDEKLFF. The CDR3 DNA is TGTGCCAGCAGCGAAAGGACAGGGGATGAAAAACTGTTTTTT.

V and J are TRBV6-4 and TRBJ2-1, with 14 positions matching TRBD2. This CDR3 comprises 15 residues. Germline CDR1 reads MRHNA; CDR2 reads SNTAGT. V was pared by 4 bases and J by 5 bases, with 1 base of the junction left unmatched. The CDR3 DNA reads as TGTGCCAGCAGTGGGACTAGCGGGGGGAACAATGAGCAGTTCTTC. This sequence encodes CASSGTSGGNNEQFF.

This clone was seen once. The CDR3 DNA follows: TGTGCCAGCAGTTTTTCTGGCAGCACAGATACGCAGTATTTT. This sequence encodes CASSFSGSTDTQYF. The chain links TRBV27 to TRBJ2-3, with D unclear. This CDR3 comprises 14 residues. Germline CDR1 is MNHEY and CDR2 is SMNVEV (reference sequence). Trimming left V 3 bases short and J 0 bases short, with 7 bases between.

Written as DNA, the CDR3 is TGTGCCAGCGGAGGGGACTCCAGCTCCTACGAGCAGTACTTC. Its protein product is CASGGDSSSYEQYF. The chain joins TRBV2 to TRBJ2-7; TRBD2 might be the D (6 bases). This CDR3 has 14 amino acids. Trimming pared 8 bases from V and 0 bases from J, leaving 14 bases between. In germline, CDR1 is SNHLY, CDR2 FYNNEI.

The chain couples TRBV7-8 to TRBJ2-3; D tentatively fits TRBD1 or TRBD2 (5 bases each). V lost 0 bases and J 4 bases, leaving 8 bases between the germline ends. Germline assignment: CDR1 SGHVS and CDR2 FQNEAQ. The length of the CDR3 is 14 residues. CDR3 region: CASSLARGADTQYF. In nucleotides, the CDR3 is TGTGCCAGCAGCTTAGCGAGGGGCGCAGATACGCAGTATTTT.

This sequence joins TRBV25-1 and TRBJ2-2; weak D call: TRBD2 (6 bases). Trimming took 8 bases from V and 8 from J, leaving 15 bases between them. This CDR3 spans 13 amino acids. Germline CDR1 MGHDK, CDR2 SYGVNS. The CDR3 here is CASGYSSEGELFF. The CDR3 bases are TGTGCCAGCGGCTACTCTAGCGAGGGGGAGCTGTTTTTT.

The chain carries TRBV4-1 and TRBJ2-4; 8 nucleotides align to TRBD1. Germline-derived CDR1 and CDR2 are MGHRA and YSYEKL. After removal of 4 bases from V and 8 bases from J, the junction contained 7 bases not matched to a gene. The CDR3 is 14 amino acids. The CDR3 region has the DNA TGCGCCAGCAGCCTCGGACAGGGTATAGACATTCAGTACTTC. It is translated as CASSLGQGIDIQYF.

This chain connects TRBV7-9 to TRBJ2-2; D not resolved. Deletions cut 5 bases from V and 8 bases from J, with 12 bases between. Germline V gene data show CDR1 as SEHNR and CDR2 as FQNEAQ (reference sequence). The CDR3 sequence is 13 residues long. The CDR3 here is CASSETIGGELFF. CDR3 DNA: TGTGCCAGCAGCGAAACCATAGGAGGGGAGCTGTTTTTT.

The chain has TRBV15 and TRBJ1-3; the D gene is possibly TRBD1 (6 bases). CDR1 is LNHNV and CDR2 is YYDKDF in the germline V gene (reference sequence). The CDR3 covers 13 residues. V was clipped by 8 bases and J by 2 bases, with 10 bases between them. The CDR3 region is CATEGGPGNTIYF. The DNA for the CDR3 is TGTGCCACCGAGGGGGGGCCTGGAAACACCATATATTTT.

The chain joins TRBV7-8 to TRBJ2-1; D possibly matches TRBD1 or TRBD2 (6 bases each). Germline values: CDR1 SGHVS, CDR2 FQNEAQ. Trimming stripped 6 bases from V and 0 bases from J, with 18 bases between. The CDR3 is made up of 17 amino acids. CDR3 region: CASREGGTGDSYNEQFF. In nucleotides, the CDR3 is TGTGCCAGCAGGGAGGGGGGAACAGGCGACTCCTACAATGAGCAGTTCTTC.

V gene TRBV9 combines with J gene TRBJ2-1, with no clear D. CDR1 SGDLS and CDR2 YYNGEE come from the germline V gene. The V and J ends lost 3 bases and 1 base respectively, with 2 bases between them. This CDR3 comprises 12 residues. In DNA, the CDR3 is TGTGCCAGCAGCGATTCCTACAATGAGCAGTTCTTC. It codes for CASSDSYNEQFF.